This entry concerns a single T cell receptor (beta chain). The data originate from a study of cytomegalovirus exposure and HLA in healthy donors. TCRdb's copy holds only in-frame clones and misses some; the assay was immunoSEQ multiplex PCR. The sample includes 200,000 to 250,000 clones, around 90% of them seen just once. Germline V gene data show CDR1 as SGHAT and CDR2 as FQNNGV. This CDR3 is 14 amino acids long. V was cut by 1 base and J by 4 bases, with 10 bases left in between. Sequencing was done on a sample of PBMCs. This sequence joins TRBV11-2 and TRBJ1-1, with D perhaps TRBD1 (5 bases). The receptor comes from a woman between 18 and 29 years old in good health and CMV-seronegative. The CDR3 sequence: CASSLVGVTTEAFF. The CDR3 region has the DNA TGTGCCAGCAGCTTAGTAGGGGTGACCACTGAAGCTTTCTTT.